This T cell receptor beta chain derives from a study of cytomegalovirus exposure and HLA in healthy donors. Study-level points and caveats: Later, TCR association rates were found to vary by HLA locus, highest for DRB1 and lowest for HLA-C. The study designated 150 or so TCR beta chains cytomegalovirus-associated.

J gave up 5 bases and V 3 bases, and 6 bases lay outside the gene matches. CDR1 PRHDT and CDR2 FYEKMQ come from the germline V gene (reference sequence). The CDR3 sequence is 16 residues long. In the PCR, 60 Vbeta and 13 Jbeta primers were used. Produced via immunoSEQ multiplex PCR; TCRdb's table is partial and in-frame only. Of about 120,000 clones in the sample, 7% to 9.5% were seen once. This clone was seen only a few times. No antigen is known for it. Material: PBMCs. The gene calls are TRBV13 and TRBJ2-3; TRBD2 matches at 12 bases. The source of this sequence is a woman in her forties in good health and CMV-seropositive. CDR3 sequence reads: CASSFLAGGQGDTQYF. CDR3 DNA: TGTGCCAGCAGCTTCCTAGCGGGGGGGCAGGGAGATACGCAGTATTTT.